This is a list of T cell receptor beta chains from one sample in a study of resident and recirculating memory T cells in vitiligo. Produced via immunoSEQ multiplex PCR; TCRdb's table is partial and in-frame only. The sample records tens of thousands of clones, just over 90% being singletons. The sequencing input was blood. All receptors come from a male donor with vitiligo. CDR3s include the opening cysteine and the closing phenylalanine or tryptophan. A D gene is named only where the DNA matches it firmly. Size is stated for part of the rows, as once, few or many counts, or as a class when the clone is expanded.

size: NA
D: TRBD1
J: TRBJ2-1
V: TRBV28
DNA: TGTGCCAGCAGTCTTCTAGGGGACAGGGGGTTCTTC
CDR3: CASSLLGDRGFF

size: NA
D: TRBD1
J: TRBJ2-5
V: TRBV4-2
DNA: TGTGCCAGCAGCCAAGGGGGACAGGGGGCGATGGAGACCCAGTACTTC
CDR3: CASSQGGQGAMETQYF

size: NA
D: TRBD1
J: TRBJ2-2
V: TRBV5-4
DNA: TGTGCCAGCAGCTGGGACAGGGATGCCGGGGAGCTGTTTTTT
CDR3: CASSWDRDAGELFF

size: NA
D: TRBD1
J: TRBJ2-5
V: TRBV7-2
DNA: TGTGCCAGCAGCTTAGGAGGGGGCGGGGAGACCCAGTACTTC
CDR3: CASSLGGGGETQYF

size: few
D: NA
J: TRBJ2-2
V: TRBV19
DNA: TGTGCCAGTAGTTCCCGCTCCGGGTGGGAGCTGTTTTTT
CDR3: CASSSRSGWELFF

size: NA
D: TRBD1
J: TRBJ1-3
V: TRBV2
DNA: TGTGCCAGCTTTTGGACAGGGGGCTCAGCGGGTCTCGGAAACACCATATATTTT
CDR3: CASFWTGGSAGLGNTIYF

size: NA
D: TRBD1
J: TRBJ2-2
V: TRBV5-1
DNA: TGCGCCAGCAGCCCCGGACAGGTCGGGACCGGGGAGCTGTTTTTT
CDR3: CASSPGQVGTGELFF

size: NA
D: TRBD2
J: TRBJ2-7
V: TRBV5-1
DNA: TGCGCCAGCAGCCGTAGCGGGAGATCCACCTACGAGCAGTACTTC
CDR3: CASSRSGRSTYEQYF

size: NA
D: TRBD1
J: TRBJ1-1
V: TRBV5-4
DNA: TGTGCCAGCAGCTTCACAGGGGGCGCGCCTGAAGCTTTCTTT
CDR3: CASSFTGGAPEAFF

size: NA
D: TRBD2
J: TRBJ2-7
V: TRBV7-2
DNA: TGTGCCAGCAGCTTAGCACTAGCGGGAGGAGAGCAGTACTTC
CDR3: CASSLALAGGEQYF

size: NA
D: NA
J: TRBJ1-1
V: TRBV28
DNA: TGTGCCAGCAGCCTCGGACATCCGAGCACTGAAGCTTTCTTT
CDR3: CASSLGHPSTEAFF

size: NA
D: TRBD2
J: TRBJ2-7
V: TRBV28
DNA: TGTGCCAGCAGTTTATGGCCCAGGTCACTAGCGGACTACGAGCAGTACTTC
CDR3: CASSLWPRSLADYEQYF

size: NA
D: TRBD1
J: TRBJ2-1
V: TRBV12-5
DNA: TGTGCTAGTGGTTTGGGGACAGGGGGGGGGCCTAGCGCCGCCAATGAGCAGTTCTTC
CDR3: CASGLGTGGGPSAANEQFF

size: once
D: NA
J: TRBJ2-5
V: TRBV5-5
DNA: TGTGCCAGCAGCTATACAGGCCAAGAGACCCAGTACTTC
CDR3: CASSYTGQETQYF

size: NA
D: TRBD2
J: TRBJ2-3
V: TRBV11-3
DNA: TGTGCCAGTAGCGGGAGGACTCCAGATACGCAGTATTTT
CDR3: CASSGRTPDTQYF